This T cell receptor beta chain derives from a study of T cells in Graves' hyperthyroidism and ophthalmopathy. Findings of the study overall: A median roughly six months before onset, the model predicted ophthalmopathy.

This clonotype was observed a few times. Its antigen is not identified. TCR beta CDR3 sequences were amplified from RNA transcripts. The primer set for the first-round RT-PCR of the TCR CDR3 was HTBI. TCRdb recomputed calls from the multiplex PCR reads with MiXCR, one row per CDR3 protein. The sample consists of about 290,000 distinct CDR3 sequences, around 15% of them appearing once. PBMCs were collected from a 10 ml volume of fresh peripheral blood. V trimming: 3 bases; J trimming: 3 bases; junction bases outside the gene matches: 12. CDR1 and CDR2 from the germline V gene are SGHTA and FQGTGA. The CDR3 spans 17 residues.

The chain recombines TRBV7-3 with TRBJ2-3; TRBD2 matches 7 bases. This TCR was recovered from a woman aged 55-75 years with Graves' ophthalmopathy. The specimen was blood. CDR3 coding DNA: TGTGCCAGCAGCTTGAGTCTTGCGGGAGAGAGTACAGATACGCAGTATTTT. Protein product: CASSLSLAGESTDTQYF.